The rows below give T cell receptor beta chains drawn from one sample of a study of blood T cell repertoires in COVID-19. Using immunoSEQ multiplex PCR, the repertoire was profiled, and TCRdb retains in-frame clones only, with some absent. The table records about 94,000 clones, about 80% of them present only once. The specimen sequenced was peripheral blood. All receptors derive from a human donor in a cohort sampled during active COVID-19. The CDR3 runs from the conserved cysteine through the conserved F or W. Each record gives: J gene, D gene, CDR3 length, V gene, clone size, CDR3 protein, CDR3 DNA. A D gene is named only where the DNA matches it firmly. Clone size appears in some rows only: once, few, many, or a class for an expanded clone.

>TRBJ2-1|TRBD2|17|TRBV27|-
CASSSSGTSGLYNEQFF
TGTGCCAGCAGTTCCTCCGGGACTAGCGGACTGTACAATGAGCAGTTCTTC
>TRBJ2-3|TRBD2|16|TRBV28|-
CASSFSQRGSTDTQYF
TGTGCCAGCAGTTTCTCTCAGCGGGGGAGCACAGATACGCAGTATTTT
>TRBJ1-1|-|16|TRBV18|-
CASSPQWPGMNTEAFF
TGTGCCAGCTCACCACAATGGCCGGGGATGAACACTGAAGCTTTCTTT
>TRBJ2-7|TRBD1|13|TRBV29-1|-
CSVTGQGVDEQYF
TGCAGCGTTACGGGACAGGGGGTAGACGAGCAGTACTTC
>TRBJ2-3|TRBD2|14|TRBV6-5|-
CASRLAGMSDTQYF
TGTGCCAGCAGACTAGCGGGAATGTCAGATACGCAGTATTTT
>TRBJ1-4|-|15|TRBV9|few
CASSVGGRMGEKLFF
TGTGCCAGCAGCGTAGGAGGGCGAATGGGGGAAAAACTGTTTTTT
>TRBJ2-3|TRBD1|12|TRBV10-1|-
CASSEPGTAQYF
TGCGCCAGCAGTGAGCCCGGGACAGCGCAGTATTTT
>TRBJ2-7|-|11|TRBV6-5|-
CASTAHNEQYF
TGTGCCAGCACCGCCCACAACGAGCAGTACTTC
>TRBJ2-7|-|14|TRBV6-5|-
CASTEGWGQDEQYF
TGTGCCAGCACAGAGGGTTGGGGGCAGGACGAGCAGTACTTC
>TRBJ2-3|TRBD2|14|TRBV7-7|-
CASSPGTSGDTQYF
TGTGCCAGCAGTCCGGGGACTAGCGGGGATACGCAGTATTTT
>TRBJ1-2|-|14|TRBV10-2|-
CASSESRQNYGYTF
TGCGCCAGCAGTGAGTCCAGGCAGAACTATGGCTACACCTTC
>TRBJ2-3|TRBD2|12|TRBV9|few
CASSAWTSTQYF
TGTGCCAGCAGCGCCTGGACTAGCACGCAGTATTTT
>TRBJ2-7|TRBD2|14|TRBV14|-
CASSRLAGVYEQYF
TGTGCCAGCAGCAGACTAGCGGGAGTCTACGAGCAGTACTTC
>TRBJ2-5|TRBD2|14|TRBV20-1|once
CSASLGRVGETQYF
TGCAGTGCTAGTCTCGGGAGGGTAGGAGAGACCCAGTACTTC
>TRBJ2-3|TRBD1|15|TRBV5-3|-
CARSLGQGAADTQYF
TGTGCCAGAAGCCTGGGACAGGGGGCTGCAGATACGCAGTATTTT
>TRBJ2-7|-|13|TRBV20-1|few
CSASGRRSYEQYF
TGCAGTGCTAGTGGGAGGCGGTCCTACGAGCAGTACTTC
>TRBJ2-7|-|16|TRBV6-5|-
CASSYSSGGPSYEQYF
TGTGCCAGCAGTTACTCGAGCGGAGGGCCCTCCTACGAGCAGTACTTC
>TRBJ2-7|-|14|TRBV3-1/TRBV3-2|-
CASSLRGGDHEQYF
TGTGCCAGCAGCCTAAGAGGGGGGGACCACGAGCAGTACTTC
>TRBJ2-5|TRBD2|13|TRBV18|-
CASSPRGGETQYF
TGTGCCAGCTCACCACGGGGAGGGGAGACCCAGTACTTC
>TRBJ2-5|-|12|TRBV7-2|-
CASSPVQETQYF
TGTGCCAGCAGCCCAGTACAAGAGACCCAGTACTTC
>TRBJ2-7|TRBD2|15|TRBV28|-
CASSGGIAGRYEQYF
TGTGCCAGCAGTGGGGGAATAGCGGGACGGTACGAGCAGTACTTC
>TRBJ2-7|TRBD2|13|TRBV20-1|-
CSASSGSNYEQYF
TGCAGTGCTAGTAGCGGGAGTAACTACGAGCAGTACTTC
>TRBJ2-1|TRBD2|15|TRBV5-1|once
CASSLGGRALNEQFF
TGCGCCAGCAGCTTGGGCGGGAGGGCCCTCAATGAGCAGTTCTTC
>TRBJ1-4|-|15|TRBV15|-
CATSRDGRSNEKLFF
TGTGCCACCAGCAGAGATGGGAGGAGTAATGAAAAACTGTTTTTT
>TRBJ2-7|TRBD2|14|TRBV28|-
CASSLLAGSYEQYF
TGTGCCAGCAGTTTGTTAGCGGGTTCCTACGAGCAGTACTTC
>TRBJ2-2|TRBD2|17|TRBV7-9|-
CASSSGSGRAGTGELFF
TGTGCCAGCAGCTCCGGTAGCGGGAGGGCCGGCACCGGGGAGCTGTTTTTT
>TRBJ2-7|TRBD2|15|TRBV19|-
CASSTGLADSYEQYF
TGTGCCAGTAGTACTGGACTAGCGGACTCCTACGAGCAGTACTTC
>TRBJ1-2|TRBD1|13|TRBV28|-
CASSAGQMYGYTF
TGTGCCAGCAGTGCGGGACAGATGTATGGCTACACCTTC
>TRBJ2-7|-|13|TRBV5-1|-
CASSEGGGHEQYF
TGCGCCAGCAGCGAAGGGGGTGGCCACGAGCAGTACTTC
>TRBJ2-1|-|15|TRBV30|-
CAWRIKGTFYNEQFF
TGTGCCTGGAGGATTAAGGGGACTTTTTACAATGAGCAGTTCTTC
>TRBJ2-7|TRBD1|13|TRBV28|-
CASSFGQGLWEYF
TGTGCCAGCAGTTTCGGACAGGGGTTATGGGAGTACTTC
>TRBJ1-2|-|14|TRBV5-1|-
CASSLGREVDGYTF
TGCGCCAGCAGCTTGGGCCGGGAAGTGGATGGCTACACCTTC
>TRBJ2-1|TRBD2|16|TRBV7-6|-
CASSLAASGHYNEQFF
TGTGCCAGCAGCTTAGCGGCTAGCGGGCACTACAATGAGCAGTTCTTC
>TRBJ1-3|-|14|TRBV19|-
CASSLTSSGNTIYF
TGTGCCAGTAGCCTAACTAGCTCTGGAAACACCATATATTTT
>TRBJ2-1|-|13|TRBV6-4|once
CASSTNPLNEQFF
TGTGCCAGCAGTACAAACCCTCTTAATGAGCAGTTCTTC
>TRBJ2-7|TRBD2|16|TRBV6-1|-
CASSEGLAVSSYEQYF
TGTGCCAGCAGTGAAGGGCTAGCGGTGAGCTCCTACGAGCAGTACTTC
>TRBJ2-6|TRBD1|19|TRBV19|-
CASSMYGQGSTGGANVLTF
TGTGCCAGTAGTATGTACGGACAGGGGTCAACTGGTGGGGCCAACGTCCTGACTTTC